Reported below is one T cell receptor beta chain. These data originate in a study of blood T cell repertoires in COVID-19. Germline lookup yields CDR1 SGDLS and CDR2 YYNGEE. The CDR3 covers 16 residues. The V gene end was trimmed by 0 bases and the J gene end by 2 bases; junction bases not matched to a gene: 6. In the study's own analysis: Counts of nucleated cells, estimated from reference gene primer amplification, were obtained. Sequencing was performed with immunoSEQ multiplex PCR; in TCRdb, only in-frame clones are kept and a portion is missing. V and J calls and clone size are given by that table; D and trimming were obtained from the DNA. The sample shows roughly 40,000 clones, about 88% of them seen only once.

This chain links TRBV9 with TRBJ2-3, with 7 bases matching TRBD2. Sequencing was done on a sample of peripheral blood. The receptor was derived from a man in his forties or fifties in a cohort sampled during active COVID-19. The CDR3 sequence: CASSVEGAGITDTQYF. CDR3 in DNA: TGTGCCAGCAGCGTAGAGGGAGCGGGGATCACAGATACGCAGTATTTT.